This T cell receptor beta chain originates from a study of blood T cell repertoires in COVID-19. The CDR3 extends over 15 amino acids. Germline values: CDR1 SGHTA, CDR2 FQGNSA. J gave up 0 bases and V 10 bases, and 9 bases lay outside the gene matches. Clones were read by immunoSEQ multiplex PCR, and TCRdb kept only the in-frame ones, dropping some. The top ten clones hold approximately 8.9% of a sample with about 73,000 clones, approximately 89% of them seen once. Sequencing used peripheral blood. The chain joins TRBV7-2 to TRBJ1-3, with 7 nucleotides matching TRBD1. The TCR comes from a man older than 75 with acute or convalescent COVID-19. The CDR3, as DNA: TGTGCCACCGGACGGACAGGAGGCTCTGGAAACACCATATATTTT. Its protein is CATGRTGGSGNTIYF.